This TCR beta chain was profiled in a study of OX40 agonist ivuxolimab in advanced cancers. Across the whole study: Patients in dose escalation had liver, melanoma, kidney or head and neck cancers. The dose-escalation cohort was over 65% male, with a mean age of around 54 years, ranging roughly 20 to 90.

Produced via immunoSEQ multiplex PCR; TCRdb's table is partial and in-frame only. The table shows under 20,000 clones, with 70% to 90% occurring only once. In regard to this clone: Its antigen is not identified.

Germline assignment: CDR1 MNHNS and CDR2 SASEGT. The CDR3 is made up of 15 amino acids. Trimming took off 7 bases at V and 3 bases at J, with 16 bases between the two ends. Study-wide results and limits: Compared with CD4+, CD8+ T cells on average had more expanded clones. It was also the case that some nonresponders had low normalized T-cell clonal expansion.

The sample here was CD4+ or CD8+ T cells sorted from blood, taken in a trial of the OX40 agonist ivuxolimab. This receptor was obtained from an adult with an advanced solid tumor such as melanoma, head and neck, liver or kidney cancer. The chain combines TRBV6-1 with TRBJ1-5, with D hard to call. DNA of the CDR3: TGTGCCAGCACCCGGGCCCTCCGTCTCAATCAGCCCCAGCATTTT. Translating gives CASTRALRLNQPQHF.